These T cell receptor beta chains were read from a single sample in a study of blood T cell repertoires in COVID-19. The assay was immunoSEQ multiplex PCR, and TCRdb's table has in-frame clones only and misses some. The sample yields about 300,000 clones, around 90% seen once. The specimen was peripheral blood. These receptor sequences come from a woman in her thirties with COVID-19, enrolled during active disease. Both conserved end residues are part of each CDR3. D genes are given only for firm matches. For some rows the clone size is stated as once, few or many, or as a class when expanded; others skip it.

clone_size d_call cdr3_length j_call v_call cdr3_aa cdr3_nt
- TRBD2 16 TRBJ2-1 TRBV5-1 CASTSSGKLGMNEQFF TGCGCCAGCACCTCTAGCGGGAAGTTGGGAATGAATGAGCAGTTCTTC
- TRBD2 16 TRBJ2-1 TRBV18 CASSPPGLAGFAEQFF TGTGCCAGCTCACCGCCGGGACTAGCGGGATTCGCTGAGCAGTTCTTC
- - 14 TRBJ1-2 TRBV11-2 CASSLGRLGRGYTF TGTGCCAGCAGCTTAGGGAGACTTGGGAGAGGCTACACCTTC
- - 13 TRBJ1-5 TRBV19 CASSIVLNQPQHF TGTGCCAGTAGTATAGTTTTAAATCAGCCCCAGCATTTT
- TRBD1 16 TRBJ2-5 TRBV7-9 CASSLGDRIHQETQYF TGTGCCAGCAGCTTAGGGGACAGGATCCACCAAGAGACCCAGTACTTC
- - 10 TRBJ2-5 TRBV19 CATQKETQYF TGTGCCACCCAAAAAGAGACCCAGTACTTC
- - 13 TRBJ1-2 TRBV5-1 CASSLVTDYGYTF TGCGCCAGCAGCTTAGTGACAGACTATGGCTACACCTTC
- - 12 TRBJ1-3 TRBV2 CASSERRGNIYF TGTGCCAGCAGTGAAAGAAGGGGAAACATATATTTT
- TRBD2 17 TRBJ2-7 TRBV5-1 CASSLEGLAGVSYEQYF TGCGCCAGCAGCTTGGAGGGGCTAGCGGGAGTCTCCTACGAGCAGTACTTC
- TRBD2 21 TRBJ2-1 TRBV19 CASSIGRLAGGPVGSHNEQFF TGTGCCAGTAGTATAGGGAGGCTAGCGGGAGGGCCCGTGGGGTCGCACAATGAGCAGTTCTTC
- TRBD2 14 TRBJ2-7 TRBV9 CASSVGAGLSEQYF TGTGCCAGCAGCGTTGGAGCGGGATTGAGCGAGCAGTACTTC
- - 14 TRBJ2-3 TRBV24-1 CATSYSSEEDTQYF TGTGCCACCAGTTACAGCTCTGAAGAAGATACGCAGTATTTT
- - 17 TRBJ2-1 TRBV24-1 CATSDLPAPGQVNEQFF TGTGCCACCAGTGATTTGCCCGCTCCGGGACAAGTGAATGAGCAGTTCTTC
once TRBD1 12 TRBJ1-1 TRBV7-2 CASSLRQGKAFF TGTGCCAGCAGCTTAAGACAGGGAAAAGCTTTCTTT
- - 15 TRBJ1-2 TRBV28 CASSLWRVPNYGYTF TGTGCCAGCAGTTTATGGAGGGTTCCTAACTATGGCTACACCTTC
- TRBD1 13 TRBJ2-1 TRBV18 CASSRDRDNEQFF TGTGCCAGCTCACGGGACAGGGATAATGAGCAGTTCTTC
- TRBD2 14 TRBJ2-7 TRBV3-1/TRBV3-2 CASSRAGGPHEQYF TGTGCCAGCAGCCGAGCGGGAGGGCCTCACGAGCAGTACTTC
- - 14 TRBJ1-5 TRBV5-5 CASRQTEINQPQHF TGTGCCAGCAGACAGACAGAGATCAATCAGCCCCAGCATTTT
once TRBD1 15 TRBJ2-7 TRBV5-1 CASSLAGTDSYEQYF TGCGCCAGCAGCTTGGCCGGGACAGACTCCTACGAGCAGTACTTC
- TRBD2 16 TRBJ2-3 TRBV27 CASSEGLAASTDTQYF TGTGCCAGCAGTGAAGGACTAGCGGCTAGCACAGATACGCAGTATTTT
- TRBD1 14 TRBJ2-7 TRBV2 CASSIDRVKGQQYF TGTGCCAGCAGTATAGACAGGGTAAAGGGGCAGCAGTACTTC
- TRBD2 14 TRBJ2-3 TRBV7-2 CASSTSGITDTQYF TGTGCCAGCAGCACTAGCGGGATCACAGATACGCAGTATTTT
once - 14 TRBJ2-7 TRBV6-2/TRBV6-3 CASSYSRIFYEQYF TGTGCCAGCAGTTACTCGAGGATATTCTACGAGCAGTACTTC
- - 13 TRBJ2-1 TRBV27 CASSLGTHNEQFF TGTGCCAGCAGTTTAGGGACTCACAATGAGCAGTTCTTC
- - 15 TRBJ2-7 TRBV28 CASSPGQFGANEQYF TGTGCCAGCAGTCCTGGACAGTTTGGGGCCAACGAGCAGTACTTC
- TRBD1 15 TRBJ1-6 TRBV19 CASSIKDRSNSPLHF TGTGCCAGTAGTATAAAGGACAGGAGCAATTCACCCCTCCACTTT